Listed below are T cell receptor beta chains from one sample, sequenced in a study of human T cells and chemical hapten exposure. TCRdb reprocessed the RACE reads via MiXCR and lists one record per CDR3 protein. This table has 50,000 or so distinct CDR3 sequences, approximately 4.8% appearing once. The sequenced sample was whole blood. These receptor sequences come from a human donor in good health. Some clones in this sample may be carry-over from other donors' samples. Both conserved end residues are part of each CDR3. The order of the fields is D gene, V gene, CDR3 length, J gene, clone size, CDR3 protein, CDR3 DNA. The D gene is left open where the match is weak. Rows may omit the clone size; those that give it use once, few, many or a size class.

-,TRBV18,15,TRBJ1-1,many,CASSPWGGSNTEAFF,TGTGCCAGCTCACCTTGGGGCGGCAGCAACACTGAAGCTTTCTTT
-,TRBV5-8,13,TRBJ1-1,many,CASVQNMNTEAFF,TGTGCCAGCGTACAAAACATGAACACTGAAGCTTTCTTT
-,TRBV5-1,15,TRBJ1-3,few,CASSPVGGSGNTIYF,TGCGCCAGCAGCCCGGTGGGCGGCTCTGGAAACACCATATATTTT
TRBD1,TRBV7-9,18,TRBJ1-1,many,CASSFVKPRTGVNTEAFF,TGTGCCAGCAGCTTCGTGAAGCCGAGGACAGGGGTTAACACTGAAGCTTTCTTT
-,TRBV20-1,15,TRBJ2-1,-,CSARDRRGGLVGQFF,TGCAGTGCTAGAGATCGGCGCGGCGGCTTAGTGGGGCAGTTCTTC
-,TRBV5-1,14,TRBJ1-1,many,CASSPDRLNTEAFF,TGCGCCAGCAGCCCGGACAGATTGAACACTGAAGCTTTCTTT
TRBD1,TRBV7-3,17,TRBJ2-1,many,CASSRRGTGGAYNEQFF,TGTGCCAGCAGCCGCAGGGGGACGGGTGGGGCGTACAATGAGCAGTTCTTC
TRBD1,TRBV10-2,14,TRBJ1-1,-,CASRVDRFYTEAFF,TGCGCCAGCAGGGTGGACAGGTTTTACACTGAAGCTTTCTTT
-,TRBV6-1,15,TRBJ1-5,few,CASSEVGGSNQPQHF,TGTGCCAGCAGTGAAGTGGGAGGGTCCAATCAGCCCCAGCATTTT
TRBD1,TRBV6-5,14,TRBJ1-1,many,CASRLGQINTEAFF,TGTGCCAGCAGATTGGGACAGATCAACACTGAAGCTTTCTTT
-,TRBV28,13,TRBJ2-7,many,CASSSSLPYEQYF,TGTGCCAGCAGTTCTAGCTTACCCTACGAGCAGTACTTC
-,TRBV27,15,TRBJ2-2,few,CASSEAERAPGELFF,TGTGCCAGCAGTGAGGCGGAGAGGGCACCCGGGGAGCTGTTTTTT
-,TRBV28,14,TRBJ1-2,-,CASTLSRVQSGYTF,TGTGCCAGCACCCTTTCGAGGGTCCAAAGTGGCTACACCTTC
-,TRBV20-1,13,TRBJ2-1,many,CSASADSDNEQFF,TGCAGTGCTAGTGCGGACTCGGACAATGAGCAGTTCTTC
-,TRBV25-1,15,TRBJ1-3,few,CASKAEGHHGNTIYF,TGTGCCAGCAAAGCTGAAGGACATCATGGAAACACCATATATTTT
TRBD2,TRBV29-1,16,TRBJ2-7,-,CSVGDRLAGGVNEQYF,TGCAGCGTTGGGGATCGACTAGCGGGAGGGGTGAACGAGCAGTACTTC
-,TRBV14,16,TRBJ1-1,many,CASSKSVGRSNTEAFF,TGTGCCAGCTCCAAGTCTGTGGGACGATCGAACACTGAAGCTTTCTTT
-,TRBV27,16,TRBJ1-1,few,CASSLLAAGRSAEAFF,TGTGCCAGCAGTTTATTAGCGGCAGGGAGGAGCGCTGAAGCTTTCTTT
TRBD2,TRBV18,18,TRBJ2-1,-,CASSQLSPLAVPYNEQFF,TGTGCCAGCTCACAGCTATCCCCACTAGCGGTCCCTTACAATGAGCAGTTCTTC
TRBD2,TRBV7-9,16,TRBJ2-3,-,CASSSGVAGDTDTQYF,TGTGCCAGCAGCTCTGGGGTAGCGGGAGACACAGATACGCAGTATTTT
-,TRBV12-3/TRBV12-4,15,TRBJ1-1,many,CASSFGVKKGGWAFF,TGTGCCAGCAGTTTTGGGGTAAAGAAGGGTGGTTGGGCTTTCTTT
-,TRBV24-1,14,TRBJ2-7,many,CATSGDGSSYEQYF,TGTGCCACCAGTGGAGACGGATCCTCCTACGAGCAGTACTTC
-,TRBV20-1,15,TRBJ2-5,many,CSARDRRGGGRAQYF,TGCAGTGCTAGAGATCGTCGCGGAGGGGGACGGGCCCAGTACTTC
TRBD1,TRBV28,15,TRBJ1-1,many,CASSPQGQGNTEAFF,TGTGCCAGCAGTCCCCAAGGACAGGGGAACACTGAAGCTTTCTTT
-,TRBV9,14,TRBJ2-7,many,CASSRGGASYEQYF,TGTGCCAGCAGCAGGGGGGGGGCCTCCTACGAGCAGTACTTC
-,TRBV9,15,TRBJ2-7,many,CASSVGQGFSYEQYF,TGTGCCAGCAGCGTAGGTCAGGGGTTCTCCTACGAGCAGTACTTC
TRBD2,TRBV7-3,15,TRBJ2-3,many,CASSPRTAGTDTQYF,TGTGCCAGCAGCCCCCGCACAGCGGGGACAGATACGCAGTATTTT
TRBD1,TRBV28,16,TRBJ1-2,many,CASSLTPGQGSYGYTF,TGTGCCAGCAGTCTTACTCCGGGACAGGGGTCGTATGGCTACACCTTC
-,TRBV6-5,13,TRBJ1-3,-,CASSRVSGNTIYF,TGTGCCAGCTCCAGGGTCTCTGGAAACACCATATATTTT
TRBD1,TRBV5-6,16,TRBJ1-2,many,CASSRIPGQGGHGYTF,TGTGCCAGCAGTCGCATCCCAGGACAGGGGGGTCATGGCTACACCTTC
-,TRBV5-6,16,TRBJ2-3,-,CASSLSGDRYTDTQYF,TGTGCCAGCAGCTTGTCGGGGGACAGATACACAGATACGCAGTATTTT
-,TRBV29-1,11,TRBJ1-3,many,CSGFSGNTIYF,TGCAGCGGGTTCTCTGGAAACACCATATATTTT
-,TRBV28,14,TRBJ2-1,few,CASSFLGTNNEQFF,TGTGCCAGCAGTTTCTTGGGAACTAACAATGAGCAGTTCTTC
-,TRBV5-1,21,TRBJ2-2,-,CASSSLDPDYEKSSRTGELFF,TGCGCCAGCAGCTCGCTGGATCCAGACTACGAAAAGAGTTCGCGTACCGGGGAGCTGTTTTTT
-,TRBV9,15,TRBJ2-7,many,CASSVGSSNSYEQYF,TGTGCCAGCAGCGTCGGGTCCTCCAACTCCTACGAGCAGTACTTC
-,TRBV25-1,16,TRBJ2-2,many,CAIVNSRATNTGELFF,TGTGCCATCGTGAATAGCCGGGCCACGAACACCGGGGAGCTGTTTTTT
-,TRBV7-9,14,TRBJ1-1,many,CASSLVAASTEAFF,TGTGCCAGCAGCTTAGTTGCGGCGAGCACTGAAGCTTTCTTT
TRBD1,TRBV28,15,TRBJ2-1,-,CASSFGDRVNNEQFF,TGTGCCAGCAGTTTTGGGGACAGGGTTAACAATGAGCAGTTCTTC
-,TRBV3-1,16,TRBJ1-2,many,CASSQDWPVRNYGYTF,TGTGCCAGCAGCCAAGATTGGCCAGTTCGTAACTATGGCTACACCTTC
-,TRBV28,15,TRBJ1-4,many,CASRLRTATNEKLFF,TGTGCCAGCAGACTGAGGACAGCAACTAATGAAAAACTGTTTTTT
-,TRBV9,20,TRBJ2-6,many,CASSVLAPSRSSSGANVLTF,TGTGCCAGCAGCGTTTTAGCCCCCAGCCGCTCGAGCTCTGGGGCCAACGTCCTGACTTTC
TRBD2,TRBV30,15,TRBJ2-7,many,CAWRLGLAGVDEQYF,TGTGCCTGGAGACTCGGACTAGCGGGAGTTGACGAGCAGTACTTC